A single sample gave rise to the 30 T cell receptor beta chains below, sequenced in a study of identical twins. TCRdb independently ran MiXCR on the 5' RACE reads; one entry per CDR3 protein. The sample lists about 530,000 distinct CDR3 sequences; about 22% were seen once. These data also formed part of another study, on yellow fever vaccine responses in identical twins.

Sequencing was performed on CD4+ T cells sorted from blood. The source of these receptors is a woman between 18 and 29 years old in good health.

V usage is TRBV12-3 or TRBV12-4 and J usage is TRBJ2-5, with a weak D call TRBD1 (5 bases). The CDR3 consists of 13 residues. The germline V and J ends were trimmed by 7 bases and 4 bases, with 13 bases remaining between them. The CDR3 here is CASMAGLGETQYF. The CDR3 coding sequence is TGTGCCAGCATGGCAGGGCTCGGAGAGACCCAGTACTTC.

This clonotype turned up a few times. The V call is TRBV6-5, the J call TRBJ2-1, with 7 nucleotides matching TRBD1. The junction had 7 bases not matched to a gene; V was cut back by 4 bases and J by 4 bases. CDR3 length: 15 residues. The germline gives CDR1 MNHEY, CDR2 SVGAGI. The CDR3 nucleotides are TGTGCCAGCAGTTGGACAGGAATGATGTACAATGAGCAGTTCTTC. Protein sequence: CASSWTGMMYNEQFF.

The chain recombines TRBV20-1 with TRBJ2-3; 16 positions match TRBD2. The CDR3 runs to 15 residues. V was clipped by 3 bases and J by 6 bases; unmatched bases: 3. Germline loops: CDR1 DFQATT, CDR2 SNEGSKA (reference sequence). The CDR3 nucleotides read TGCAGTGCTAGTGGGGGACTAGCGGGGGGGGATACGCAGTATTTT. Translating gives CSASGGLAGGDTQYF.

This clonotype was counted between two and nine times. The gene calls are TRBV5-1 and TRBJ2-2; D unresolved. The ends were cut back, 4 bases at V and 0 bases at J, with 13 bases in the middle. Germline V lookup: CDR1 SGHRS, CDR2 YFSETQ. This CDR3 is 16 amino acids long. CDR3 protein: CASSKGFSTNTGELFF. In nucleotides, the CDR3 is TGCGCCAGCAGCAAAGGGTTTTCCACGAACACCGGGGAGCTGTTTTTT.

This clonotype was detected only a few times. V usage is TRBV5-1 and J usage is TRBJ1-1, with no clear D. The germline gives CDR1 SGHRS, CDR2 YFSETQ. V was trimmed by 0 bases and J by 0 bases, leaving 9 bases between them. The length of the CDR3 is 15 residues. DNA of the CDR3: TGCGCCAGCAGCTTGGGACACTCCTTGAACACTGAAGCTTTCTTT. This gives the protein CASSLGHSLNTEAFF.

The chain links TRBV15 to TRBJ1-1; a weak D match, TRBD1 (5 bases). The CDR3 runs to 13 residues. CDR1 is LNHNV and CDR2 is YYDKDF in the germline V gene (reference sequence). The germline V and J ends were trimmed by 0 bases and 11 bases, with 13 bases remaining between them. DNA for the CDR3: TGTGCCACCAGCAGAGATCTCGGGGCTCGGGCTTTCTTT. Residues: CATSRDLGARAFF.

The chain is built from TRBV28 and TRBJ2-3, with 12 nucleotides matching TRBD2. The CDR3 is 15 residues long. Losses at the gene ends were 6 bases for V and 9 bases for J; bases not matched to a gene: 10. The germline CDR1 and CDR2 sequences are MDHEN and SYDVKM. In DNA form, the CDR3 reads TGTGCCAGCAGCCAAAGTCTAGCGGGGGGGCGGACGCAGTATTTT. This encodes CASSQSLAGGRTQYF. The whole variable domain, remainder taken from reference TRBV28 and TRBJ2-3, is DVKVTQSSRYLVKRTGEKVFLECVQDMDHENMFWYRQDPGLGLRLIYFSYDVKMKEKGDIPEGYSVSREKKERFSLILESASTNQTSMYLCASSQSLAGGRTQYFGPGTRLTVL.

The chain links TRBV25-1 to TRBJ1-6; D gene unclear. The ends were cut back, 2 bases at V and 4 bases at J, with 9 bases in the middle. The CDR3 is 15 amino acids. From germline, CDR1 is MGHDK and CDR2 SYGVNS. The CDR3 protein is CASSETGVYNSPLHF. For the CDR3, the DNA is TGTGCCAGCAGTGAAACCGGGGTTTATAATTCACCCCTCCACTTT.

This clonotype was observed a single time. The chain couples TRBV12-3 or TRBV12-4 to TRBJ2-7; D call uncertain. Trimming removed 3 bases at V and 0 bases at J, with 15 bases between. The CDR3 is 16 amino acids. CDR3 sequence reads: CASSFSETLASYEQYF. Written as DNA, the CDR3 is TGTGCCAGCAGTTTCTCAGAGACTCTGGCCTCCTACGAGCAGTACTTC.

This clonotype has only a few counts. The chain has TRBV12-3 or TRBV12-4 and TRBJ2-1; TRBD1 aligns across 9 bases. CDR3 length equals 15 residues. Unmatched junction bases numbered 4, after V lost 5 bases and J lost 2 bases. CDR3: CASSATGGTYNEQFF. In nucleotides, the CDR3 is TGTGCCAGCAGTGCGACAGGGGGGACCTACAATGAGCAGTTCTTC.

A few counts support this clonotype. The V gene is TRBV2, the J gene TRBJ2-1; TRBD2 matches 8 bases. Germline assignment: CDR1 SNHLY and CDR2 FYNNEI. V gave up 6 bases and J gave up 8 bases; unmatched junction bases: 12. The CDR3 runs to 15 residues. In nucleotides, the CDR3 is TGTGCCAGCAGCCACAGGACTAGCAACGTCGATGAGCAGTTCTTC. Encoded protein: CASSHRTSNVDEQFF.

The rearrangement links TRBV5-1 to TRBJ2-6; D is unresolved. Germline CDR1 is SGHRS and CDR2 is YFSETQ. V gave up 2 bases and J gave up 3 bases, with 21 bases separating them. The CDR3 has 19 amino acids. The CDR3 region is CASSFTPTATSGGANVLTF. In DNA, the CDR3 is TGCGCCAGCAGCTTTACCCCGACTGCTACCTCTGGTGGGGCCAACGTCCTGACTTTC.

This clonotype was counted a single time. The V gene is TRBV20-1, the J gene TRBJ2-7; TRBD2 matches at 10 bases. The CDR3 has 17 amino acids. The germline V gene encodes CDR1 DFQATT and CDR2 SNEGSKA (reference sequence). After removal of 2 bases from V and 2 bases from J, the junction contained 12 bases not matched to a gene. The CDR3 is CSARPLAGAGGTYEQYF. CDR3 in DNA: TGCAGTGCTAGACCGCTAGCGGGAGCCGGAGGAACCTACGAGCAGTACTTC.

This clonotype was recorded a few times. The chain carries TRBV6-1 and TRBJ2-3; 7 bases align to TRBD2. V lost 5 bases to trimming and J lost 0 bases; unmatched junction nucleotides: 5. The CDR3 length is 15 residues. The germline V gene has CDR1 MNHNS and CDR2 SASEGT. CDR3 DNA: TGTGCCAGCAGTCTAGCGGTACCTAGCACAGATACGCAGTATTTT. Its translation: CASSLAVPSTDTQYF.

This clonotype was seen a handful of times. This rearrangement joins TRBV27 to TRBJ2-7; D assignment may be TRBD1 or TRBD2 (5 bases each). V lost 7 bases and J lost 2, with 15 bases in between. Germline-derived CDR1 and CDR2 are MNHEY and SMNVEV (reference sequence). The CDR3 covers 14 residues. CDR3 in amino acids: CASKGAQGAYEQYV. The CDR3 bases are TGTGCCAGCAAAGGGGCCCAGGGAGCCTACGAGCAGTACGTC.

V gene TRBV5-6 combines with J gene TRBJ2-3, with TRBD2 matching 10 bases. V was clipped by 3 bases and J by 2 bases; unmatched bases: 6. CDR1 SGHDT and CDR2 YYEEEE come from the germline V gene. The CDR3 spans 16 residues. CDR3 sequence: CASSSEREGLTDTQYF. The CDR3 bases are TGTGCCAGCAGCTCCGAGCGGGAGGGCCTCACAGATACGCAGTATTTT. The full variable domain, in which reference TRBV5-6 and TRBJ2-3 provide the parts outside the CDR3, is DAGVTQSPTHLIKTRGQQVTLRCSPKSGHDTVSWYQQALGQGPQFIFQYYEEEERQRGNFPDRFSGHQFPNYSSELNVNALLLGDSALYLCASSSEREGLTDTQYFGPGTRLTVL.

V usage is TRBV7-9 and J usage is TRBJ2-1; TRBD2 aligns across 11 bases. The V gene end was trimmed by 0 bases and the J gene end by 10 bases; junction bases not matched to a gene: 8. The CDR3 sequence is 16 residues long. Looked up from germline, CDR1 is SEHNR and CDR2 is FQNEAQ (reference sequence). CDR3 residues: CASSLAITSGSGEQFF. Here the CDR3 DNA reads TGTGCCAGCAGCTTAGCGATCACTAGCGGGAGCGGCGAGCAGTTCTTC.

V is TRBV7-9 and J is TRBJ2-1; D not certain. The CDR3 length is 13 residues. Trimming pared 5 bases from V and 6 bases from J, leaving 11 bases between. Germline values: CDR1 SEHNR, CDR2 FQNEAQ (reference sequence). CDR3 residues: CASSLHILNEQFF. CDR3 nucleotides: TGTGCCAGCAGCCTTCATATACTCAATGAGCAGTTCTTC.

This clonotype was counted between two and nine times. The chain carries TRBV6-5 and TRBJ1-2; D perhaps matches TRBD1 (6 bases). The germline gives CDR1 MNHEY, CDR2 SVGAGI. The CDR3 length is 16 residues. V dropped 2 bases and J dropped 0 bases, with 13 bases sitting between them. CDR3 bases: TGTGCCAGCAGTTACCCAAGGACAGCTGCTAACTATGGCTACACCTTC. This gives the protein CASSYPRTAANYGYTF.

The V and J genes are TRBV18 and TRBJ1-3; tentative D call: TRBD1 (6 bases). V was shortened by 0 bases and J by 2 bases, with 11 bases between the two germline ends. From germline, CDR1 is KGHSH and CDR2 LQKENI. The CDR3 sequence is 16 residues long. CDR3 in amino acids: CASSPPGTMAGNTIYF. CDR3 nucleotide sequence: TGTGCCAGCTCACCACCCGGGACAATGGCTGGAAACACCATATATTTT.

The chain uses TRBV20-1 and TRBJ2-7; 13 bases are shared with TRBD2. J lost 0 bases, V lost 0 bases, and 11 bases had no gene match. Germline assignment: CDR1 DFQATT and CDR2 SNEGSKA (reference sequence). This CDR3 is built from 19 residues. The CDR3 here is CSARDPGLAGRLNSYEQYF. In nucleotides, the CDR3 is TGCAGTGCTAGAGACCCGGGACTAGCGGGACGATTGAACTCCTACGAGCAGTACTTC.

This clonotype appeared many times. The rearrangement links TRBV11-2 to TRBJ2-1; the D gene is possibly TRBD1 (5 bases). Germline CDR1 is SGHAT and CDR2 is FQNNGV. V was cut by 1 base and J by 6 bases, with 13 bases left in between. The CDR3 consists of 15 residues. CDR3 loop: CASSLGQGIGNEQFF. Written as DNA, the CDR3 is TGTGCCAGCAGCTTAGGGCAGGGAATTGGCAATGAGCAGTTCTTC.

This clonotype was found a few times. This chain joins TRBV29-1 and TRBJ2-2, with 10 bases fitting TRBD1. Germline assignment: CDR1 SQVTM and CDR2 ANQGSEA. The trim removed 5 bases at V and 6 bases at J, leaving 12 bases unmatched. The CDR3 totals 16 residues. Here the CDR3 reads CSVSNTGTGVPGELFF. CDR3 DNA: TGCAGCGTTTCCAACACCGGGACAGGGGTCCCCGGGGAGCTGTTTTTT.

CDR3 DNA sequence: TGTGCCAGCAGCTTAGGGGAAACTGGGGCCAACGTCCTGACTTTC. It translates to CASSLGETGANVLTF. The chain employs TRBV7-3 and TRBJ2-6, with no clear D. The CDR3 covers 15 residues. V gave up 2 bases and J gave up 2 bases, with 7 bases separating them. Germline values: CDR1 SGHTA, CDR2 FQGTGA.

The V call is TRBV6-2 or TRBV6-3, the J call TRBJ2-7, with D possibly called TRBD1 or TRBD2 (5 bases each). The V end lost 6 bases, the J end lost 0 bases, and 15 bases lay between the germline ends. Germline CDR1 is MNHEY and CDR2 is SVGEGT. CDR3 length: 15 amino acids. DNA of the CDR3: TGTGCCAGCAGAGATCCGGGACCGGCCTCCTACGAGCAGTACGTC. Translation gives CASRDPGPASYEQYV.

This clonotype was detected a few times. V usage is TRBV10-2 and J usage is TRBJ2-3; D might be TRBD1 (5 bases). Germline assignment: CDR1 WSHSY and CDR2 SAAADI. The V and J ends lost 2 bases and 5 bases respectively, with 14 bases between them. The CDR3 spans 15 residues. CDR3 sequence (DNA): TGCGCCAGCAGTGAGGCAGGGCCCCCCGGAGATACGCAGTATTTT. Its protein product is CASSEAGPPGDTQYF.

This clonotype has more than one count but fewer than ten. V and J are TRBV4-2 and TRBJ2-1; 10 bases match TRBD2. CDR3 length: 18 residues. The V gene's germline CDR1 is LGHNA and CDR2 YNFKEQ. V gave up 1 base and J gave up 2 bases; unmatched junction bases: 8. Here the CDR3 reads CASSQVAWTSGPYNEQFF. The DNA for the CDR3 is TGTGCCAGCAGCCAAGTCGCCTGGACTAGCGGTCCCTACAATGAGCAGTTCTTC.

This clonotype was found a few times. V gene TRBV24-1 combines with J gene TRBJ1-5; the D is unclear. The CDR3 is 13 amino acids. Between the trimmed V and J ends, which lost 5 bases and 2 bases, there was a span of 6 bases. CDR1 KGHDR and CDR2 SFDVKD come from the germline V gene. CDR3 in amino acids: CATSVRGNQPQHF. The CDR3 nucleotides are TGTGCCACCAGTGTAAGGGGCAATCAGCCCCAGCATTTT.

The V and J genes are TRBV5-6 and TRBJ2-3; possibly TRBD1 or TRBD2 for D (6 bases each). The V gene's germline CDR1 is SGHDT and CDR2 YYEEEE. V lost 4 bases and J lost 0, with 15 bases in between. The CDR3 runs 16 residues. The CDR3 here is CASSIRLGGSTDTQYF. The DNA of the CDR3 is TGTGCCAGCAGCATACGACTAGGGGGGAGCACAGATACGCAGTATTTT.

This chain uses TRBV6-6 with TRBJ2-6; no reliable D call. The V and J ends lost 11 bases and 1 base respectively, with 6 bases between them. The CDR3 loop spans 12 amino acids. Germline assignment: CDR1 MNHNY and CDR2 SVGAGI (reference sequence). CDR3 residues: CACTSGANVLTF. For the CDR3, the DNA is TGTGCCTGCACTTCTGGGGCCAACGTCCTGACTTTC.